This passage covers 27 T cell receptor beta chains from one sample sequenced in a study of blood T cell repertoires in COVID-19 (dated by TCRdb to about 2020). The library came from the immunoSEQ multiplex PCR assay. TCRdb mirrors the immuneACCESS table, restricted to in-frame sequences. Some clones are absent from its copies; in checked studies, under half trace to an unresolved V gene, and the reason for the others is unknown. The sample data list 80,000 to 85,000 clones, and about 91% of these were observed just once. The top ten clones comprise more than 4.5% of the sample. The sequencing input was peripheral blood. These receptors came from a woman older than 75 with acute or convalescent COVID-19.

The genes are TRBV19 and TRBJ1-3, with D maybe TRBD1 (5 bases). Deletions cut 5 bases from V and 0 bases from J, with 14 bases between. CDR3 length: 16 residues. The V gene's germline CDR1 is LNHDA and CDR2 SQIVND (reference sequence). The CDR3 nucleotides are TGTGCCAGTAGTGATCGGACACGTTCCTCTGGAAACACCATATATTTT. This encodes CASSDRTRSSGNTIYF.

A single count supports this clone. The chain carries TRBV4-3 and TRBJ2-5, with TRBD1 matching 9 bases. Unmatched junction bases numbered 8, after V lost 4 bases and J lost 5 bases. The germline V gene has CDR1 LGHNA and CDR2 YSLEER. The CDR3 loop spans 15 amino acids. In DNA form, the CDR3 reads TGCGCCAGCAGCCCGACAGGGGGATATTGGGAGACCCAGTACTTC. This translates into CASSPTGGYWETQYF.

The chain carries TRBV19 and TRBJ2-3; 16 positions match TRBD2. This CDR3 is 20 amino acids long. Germline V gene lookup returns CDR1 LNHDA and CDR2 SQIVND (reference sequence). V lost 2 bases, J lost 5 bases, and 13 bases stayed unmatched. CDR3 nucleotides: TGTGCCAGTAGTATACCCGTGGCCGGGACTAGCGGGAGGGCCGTAGATACGCAGTATTTT. This sequence encodes CASSIPVAGTSGRAVDTQYF. Full variable domain (rest looked up from reference TRBV19 and TRBJ2-3): DGGITQSPKYLFRKEGQNVTLSCEQNLNHDAMYWYRQDPGQGLRLIYYSQIVNDFQKGDIAEGYSVSREKKESFPLTVTSAQKNPTAFYLCASSIPVAGTSGRAVDTQYFGPGTRLTVL.

V is TRBV11-2 and J is TRBJ2-1; 7 positions agree with TRBD2. The J segment lost 7 bases and the V segment lost 5 bases, leaving 11 bases of the junction unmatched. This CDR3 is 15 amino acids long. Germline assignment: CDR1 SGHAT and CDR2 FQNNGV. CDR3: CASSPVGGYRNEQFF. CDR3 DNA: TGTGCCAGCAGCCCCGTGGGGGGGTATAGGAATGAGCAGTTCTTC.

This clone was detected a few times. This chain uses TRBV5-1 with TRBJ2-1; D perhaps matches TRBD1 (7 bases). The V gene's germline CDR1 is SGHRS and CDR2 YFSETQ. The CDR3 is 18 amino acids. V lost 4 bases, J lost 4 bases, and 24 bases lay in between. The CDR3 region is CASSARQGGGGFYNEQFF. In DNA, the CDR3 is TGCGCCAGCAGCGCCCGACAGGGCGGAGGGGGGTTTTACAATGAGCAGTTCTTC.

The chain has TRBV7-2 and TRBJ1-2, with D possibly matching TRBD1 (5 bases). Trimming pared 7 bases from V and 1 base from J, leaving 16 bases between. From germline, CDR1 is SGHTA and CDR2 FQGNSA. The CDR3 has 15 residues. The CDR3 nucleotides are TGTGCCAGCACGGGATCGCGGGACCATAACTATGGCTACACCTTC. It yields the protein CASTGSRDHNYGYTF.

This rearrangement joins TRBV9 to TRBJ1-2; no definite D call. The CDR3 sequence is 16 residues long. Trimming took off 4 bases at V and 1 base at J, with 17 bases between the two ends. The germline V gene encodes CDR1 SGDLS and CDR2 YYNGEE. Here the CDR3 DNA reads TGTGCCAGCAGCATAGGACCAGAGACTTTTAACTATGGCTACACCTTC. It specifies CASSIGPETFNYGYTF.

The rearrangement uses TRBV7-2 and TRBJ2-5; a possible D gene is TRBD1 (6 bases). Germline values: CDR1 SGHTA, CDR2 FQGNSA. This CDR3 is 14 amino acids long. The V end was cut by 5 bases, the J end by 7 bases, with 17 bases between. CDR3 nucleotide sequence: TGTGCCAGCAGCCCCCCAGGGGCGTTAGGGACCCAGTACTTC. Translating it yields CASSPPGALGTQYF. The whole variable domain, remainder taken from reference TRBV7-2 and TRBJ2-5, is GAGVSQSPSNKVTEKGKDVELRCDPISGHTALYWYRQSLGQGLEFLIYFQGNSAPDKSGLPSDRFSAERTGGSVSTLTIQRTQQEDSAVYLCASSPPGALGTQYFGPGTRLLVL.

V and J are TRBV28 and TRBJ2-1, with 8 bases aligning to TRBD1. The CDR3 is made up of 12 amino acids. V was pared by 2 bases and J by 11 bases, with 2 bases of the junction left unmatched. Germline CDR1 is MDHEN and CDR2 is SYDVKM. CDR3 amino acids: CASSLTGGKQFF. CDR3 DNA: TGTGCCAGCAGTTTAACAGGGGGGAAGCAGTTCTTC.

The V gene is TRBV7-3, the J gene TRBJ2-3; D might be TRBD2 (5 bases). The ends were cut back, 5 bases at V and 2 bases at J, with 11 bases in the middle. The CDR3 loop spans 14 amino acids. Germline V gene data show CDR1 as SGHTA and CDR2 as FQGTGA. This CDR3 is CASSPDFSTDTQYF. CDR3 DNA sequence: TGTGCCAGCAGCCCGGACTTTTCCACAGATACGCAGTATTTT.

V usage is TRBV6-4 and J usage is TRBJ1-6; TRBD1 matches 7 bases. There are 13 residues in the CDR3. Germline assignment: CDR1 MRHNA and CDR2 SNTAGT. With V trimmed by 3 bases and J by 8 bases, 1 base remained unmatched. The CDR3 sequence is CASSETGDSPLHF. DNA for the CDR3: TGTGCCAGCAGTGAAACAGGGGATTCACCCCTCCACTTT.

CDR3 in DNA: TGTGCCAGCCGTAAGGCCCCGGGACAGGGGTCGAACACCGGGGAGCTGTTTTTT. This encodes CASRKAPGQGSNTGELFF. This chain joins TRBV19 and TRBJ2-2, with 10 bases aligning to TRBD1. V was clipped by 9 bases and J by 0 bases; unmatched bases: 13. The CDR3 covers 18 residues. Germline CDR1 reads LNHDA; CDR2 reads SQIVND (reference sequence).

V and J are TRBV28 and TRBJ2-7, with 13 positions matching TRBD2. CDR1 is MDHEN and CDR2 is SYDVKM in the germline V gene. CDR3 length equals 17 residues. V lost 6 bases and J lost 0; bases outside the gene matches: 8. The CDR3 reads CASSGPGLAGFSYEQYF. CDR3 DNA: TGTGCCAGCAGCGGACCGGGACTAGCGGGATTCTCCTACGAGCAGTACTTC. Full variable domain (remainder filled in from reference TRBV28 and TRBJ2-7): DVKVTQSSRYLVKRTGEKVFLECVQDMDHENMFWYRQDPGLGLRLIYFSYDVKMKEKGDIPEGYSVSREKKERFSLILESASTNQTSMYLCASSGPGLAGFSYEQYFGPGTRLTVT.

The chain recombines TRBV19 with TRBJ1-1; maybe TRBD1 (6 bases). CDR3 length: 16 residues. V dropped 5 bases and J dropped 3 bases, with 19 bases sitting between them. CDR1 and CDR2 from the germline V gene are LNHDA and SQIVND (reference sequence). CDR3 region: CASSHLDTGKDTEAFF. CDR3 coding DNA: TGTGCCAGTAGTCACCTCGATACAGGGAAGGACACTGAAGCTTTCTTT.

This clone has just a few counts. The rearrangement joins TRBV6-6 to TRBJ2-2; D might be TRBD1 (5 bases). V shed 4 bases and J shed 5 bases, with 5 bases lying between them. Germline loops: CDR1 MNHNY, CDR2 SVGAGI (reference sequence). This CDR3 contains 12 residues. CDR3 protein: CASSSGTGELFF. CDR3 coding DNA: TGTGCCAGCAGTTCAGGGACCGGGGAGCTGTTTTTT.

The chain recombines TRBV12-3 or TRBV12-4 with TRBJ2-7; perhaps TRBD2 as D (6 bases). This CDR3 contains 13 residues. V dropped 0 bases and J dropped 5 bases, with 8 bases sitting between them. CDR3: CASSLAGGHEQYF. The CDR3 DNA is TGTGCCAGCAGTTTAGCGGGAGGCCACGAGCAGTACTTC.

The genes are TRBV6-2 or TRBV6-3 and TRBJ2-1; weak D call: TRBD1 (6 bases). The CDR3 is 14 residues long. The V end lost 3 bases, the J end lost 10 bases, and 16 bases lay between the germline ends. The germline V gene has CDR1 MNHEY and CDR2 SVGEGT. The chain's CDR3 is CASSYQRQVGEQFF. The CDR3 coding sequence is TGTGCCAGCAGTTATCAACGACAGGTGGGGGAGCAGTTCTTC.

The gene calls are TRBV6-5 and TRBJ2-7; 13 bases are a match to TRBD2. The CDR3 loop spans 13 amino acids. The V gene's germline CDR1 is MNHEY and CDR2 SVGAGI. The V and J ends lost 6 bases and 6 bases, in that order; junction bases with no gene match: 2. Here the CDR3 reads CASRTSGRFEQYF. In DNA, the CDR3 is TGTGCCAGCAGGACTAGCGGGAGGTTCGAGCAGTACTTC.

This clone was counted between two and nine times. The chain couples TRBV19 to TRBJ2-7; TRBD2 is a possible D gene (6 bases). The germline V and J ends were trimmed by 4 bases and 2 bases, with 15 bases remaining between them. The CDR3 is 15 amino acids. Germline values: CDR1 LNHDA, CDR2 SQIVND (reference sequence). The CDR3 DNA sequence: TGTGCCAGTAGTAGCGGGAAAAGAACAGCCTACGAGCAGTACTTC. It translates to CASSSGKRTAYEQYF.

The chain employs TRBV6-1 and TRBJ1-2, with a weak D call TRBD1 (5 bases). Germline-derived CDR1 and CDR2 are MNHNS and SASEGT. The V gene lost 3 bases and the J gene lost 3 bases, with 17 bases spanning the gap. The CDR3 loop spans 16 amino acids. The chain's CDR3 is CASSDPKSQGHYGYTF. CDR3 DNA sequence: TGTGCCAGCAGTGATCCCAAAAGTCAGGGTCACTATGGCTACACCTTC.

This chain joins TRBV2 and TRBJ1-1; TRBD1 might be the D (5 bases). The CDR3 contains 14 residues. Germline CDR1 and CDR2: SNHLY and FYNNEI. Trimming took off 6 bases at V and 0 bases at J, with 11 bases between the two ends. CDR3 bases: TGTGCCAGCAGAGCGGGACCTTTGAACACTGAAGCTTTCTTT. It yields the protein CASRAGPLNTEAFF.

V usage is TRBV6-5 and J usage is TRBJ2-1; the match to TRBD2 covers 10 bases. CDR3 length: 15 residues. Trimming removed 2 bases from V and 7 bases from J; junction bases left unmatched: 5. Germline CDR1 is MNHEY and CDR2 is SVGAGI. The DNA of the CDR3 is TGTGCCAGCAGTTACAGTAGCGGGAGGTTGAATGAGCAGTTCTTC. This sequence encodes CASSYSSGRLNEQFF.

The rearrangement links TRBV5-1 to TRBJ2-2, with a possible D match to TRBD1 (6 bases). The germline V and J ends were trimmed by 0 bases and 5 bases, with 11 bases remaining between them. The CDR3 length is 15 residues. Germline lookup yields CDR1 SGHRS and CDR2 YFSETQ. The CDR3 bases are TGCGCCAGCAGCTTGGCTACAGGGACGACCGGGGAGCTGTTTTTT. Translated: CASSLATGTTGELFF.

V gene TRBV18 combines with J gene TRBJ1-3; D uncertain. The CDR3 loop spans 15 amino acids. Germline V gene lookup returns CDR1 KGHSH and CDR2 LQKENI. V dropped 4 bases and J dropped 2 bases, with 12 bases sitting between them. The CDR3 reads CASSLPGGPGNTIYF. In DNA form, the CDR3 reads TGTGCCAGCTCACTCCCAGGAGGGCCTGGAAACACCATATATTTT.

This clone was observed a single time. This chain joins TRBV5-1 and TRBJ2-6; weak D call: TRBD1 (5 bases). V dropped 0 bases and J dropped 4 bases, with 8 bases sitting between them. The length of the CDR3 is 15 residues. Germline V CDR1 and CDR2: SGHRS, YFSETQ. The CDR3 loop is CASSLGRAGANVLTF. Here the CDR3 DNA reads TGCGCCAGCAGCTTGGGCAGGGCCGGGGCCAACGTCCTGACTTTC.

This clone has a handful of counts. The chain links TRBV2 to TRBJ1-2; 8 bases are shared with TRBD1. The CDR3 has 12 amino acids. The V gene's germline CDR1 is SNHLY and CDR2 FYNNEI. Trimming cost V 4 bases and J 7 bases; bases outside gene matches: 2. CDR3 protein: CASSGQGSGYTF. The CDR3 DNA reads TGTGCCAGCAGTGGACAGGGGTCTGGCTACACCTTC.

The chain uses TRBV21-1 and TRBJ2-5; the table assigns TRBD1, which was not confirmed against the DNA. TRBV21-1 is an annotated pseudogene. There are 17 residues in the CDR3. CDR3 DNA: TGTGCCAGCAGCAAAGAGAACAGGGAGAGGGGAAAAGAGACCCAGTACTTC. Its translation is CASSKENRERGKETQYF.